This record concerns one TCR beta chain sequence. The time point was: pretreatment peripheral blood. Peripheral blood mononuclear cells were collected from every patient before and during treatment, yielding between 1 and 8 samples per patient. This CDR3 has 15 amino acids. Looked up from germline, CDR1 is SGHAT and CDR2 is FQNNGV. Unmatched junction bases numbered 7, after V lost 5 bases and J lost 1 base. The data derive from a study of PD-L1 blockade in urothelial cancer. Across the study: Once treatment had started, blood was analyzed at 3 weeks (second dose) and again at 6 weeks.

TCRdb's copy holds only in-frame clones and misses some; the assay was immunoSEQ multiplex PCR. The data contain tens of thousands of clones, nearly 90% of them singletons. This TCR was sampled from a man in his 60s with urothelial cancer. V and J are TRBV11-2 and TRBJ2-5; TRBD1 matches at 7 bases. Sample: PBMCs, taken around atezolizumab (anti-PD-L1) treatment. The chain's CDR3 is CASSLMGQIQETQYF. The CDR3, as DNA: TGTGCCAGCAGCCTGATGGGACAGATCCAAGAGACCCAGTACTTC.